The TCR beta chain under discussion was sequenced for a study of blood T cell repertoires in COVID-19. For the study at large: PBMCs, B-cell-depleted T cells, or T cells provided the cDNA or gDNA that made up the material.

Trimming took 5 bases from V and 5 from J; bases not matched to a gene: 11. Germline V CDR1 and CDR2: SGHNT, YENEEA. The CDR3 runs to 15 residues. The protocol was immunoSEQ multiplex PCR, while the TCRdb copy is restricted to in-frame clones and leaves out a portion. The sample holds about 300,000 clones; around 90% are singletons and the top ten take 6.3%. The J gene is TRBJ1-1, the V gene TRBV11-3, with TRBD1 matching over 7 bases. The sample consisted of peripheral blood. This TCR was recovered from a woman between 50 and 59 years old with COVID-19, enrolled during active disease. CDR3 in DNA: TGTGCCAGCAGCACTAGGGCGACAGGGAGAACTGAAGCTTTCTTT. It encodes CASSTRATGRTEAFF. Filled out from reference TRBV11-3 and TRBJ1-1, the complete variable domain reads EAGVVQSPRYKIIEKKQPVAFWCNPISGHNTLYWYLQNLGQGPELLIRYENEEAVDDSQLPKDRFSAERLKGVDSTLKIQPAELGDSAVYLCASSTRATGRTEAFFGQGTRLTVV.